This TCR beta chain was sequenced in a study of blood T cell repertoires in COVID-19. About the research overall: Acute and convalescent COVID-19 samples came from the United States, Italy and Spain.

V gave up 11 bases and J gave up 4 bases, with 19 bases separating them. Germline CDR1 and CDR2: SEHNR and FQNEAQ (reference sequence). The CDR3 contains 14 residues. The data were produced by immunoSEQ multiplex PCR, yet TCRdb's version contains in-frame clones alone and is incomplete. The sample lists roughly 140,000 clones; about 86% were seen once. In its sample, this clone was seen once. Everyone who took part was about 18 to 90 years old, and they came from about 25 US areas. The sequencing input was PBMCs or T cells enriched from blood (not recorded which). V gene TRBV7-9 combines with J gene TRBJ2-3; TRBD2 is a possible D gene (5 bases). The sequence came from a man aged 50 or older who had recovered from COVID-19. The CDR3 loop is CAESGAVRSDTQYF. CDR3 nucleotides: TGTGCCGAAAGCGGTGCCGTCAGGTCAGATACGCAGTATTTT.